The sequence of this T cell receptor beta chain was determined in a study of control samples from healthy donors and cancer patients. The germline V gene encodes CDR1 MGHDK and CDR2 SYGVNS. CDR3 length: 11 amino acids. With 1 base removed from V and 12 bases from J, the gap between germline ends came to 10 bases. Clones were read by immunoSEQ multiplex PCR, and TCRdb kept only the in-frame ones, dropping some. The profile covers 100,000 to 150,000 clones, with approximately 90% appearing a single time and roughly 8.8% taken by the ten largest. V and J are TRBV25-1 and TRBJ2-7, with D uncertain. This TCR was recovered from a young man in good health. The sequenced sample consisted of blood. This CDR3 is CASSESVTRYF. The CDR3, as DNA: TGTGCCAGCAGTGAATCGGTAACGCGGTACTTC.